This T cell receptor (beta chain) was observed in a study of human T cells and chemical hapten exposure. The study, taken as a whole, reports: Sensitization with DPC brought no change to TCRs above 1 in 1000 in frequency.

The time point was: patch test 1, 2 weeks after DPC sensitization. The sample's treatment: therapeutic diphenylcyclopropenone sensitization with weekly scalp DPC. Alopecia patients, 18 to 70 years old and DPC-suitable, served as donors. The CDR3 has 15 amino acids. The V gene's germline CDR1 is MNHEY and CDR2 SMNVEV (reference sequence). J lost 5 bases, V lost 6 bases, and 5 bases had no gene match. MiXCR, run by TCRdb on the RACE reads, gives a single entry per CDR3 protein. The repertoire holds about 380,000 distinct CDR3 sequences, roughly 4.8% seen once, with roughly 2.4% in the top ten. This clonotype has ten or more counts. Its target is unknown.

The sample consisted of whole blood, taken in connection with sensitization to the hapten diphenylcyclopropenone (DPC). This chain connects TRBV27 to TRBJ1-6; 9 bases fit TRBD1. The receptor was derived from a woman between 45 and 60 years old with alopecia areata. Some clones in this sample may be carry-over from other donors' samples. The CDR3: CASRTQGAHNSPLHF. CDR3 in DNA: TGTGCCAGCAGGACACAGGGGGCCCATAATTCACCCCTCCACTTT.